This section outlines one T cell receptor beta chain sequence together with its context. The antigen is not known. A much larger clone is a single base away; this may be a read error. The source of the sample is a study of T-cell reconstitution after alpha-beta-depleted transplantation in children. Whole-study findings and limits: Several hundred expanded graft clones reportedly were the source of alpha-beta T cells about two months after transplant.

Using unique molecular identifiers, the investigators prepared the TCRbeta library. TCRdb re-derived calls from the PCR reads in MiXCR, one entry per CDR3 protein. The repertoire holds 670,000 or so distinct CDR3 sequences, with around 13% as singletons. Germline values: CDR1 DFQATT, CDR2 SNEGSKA (reference sequence). The CDR3 extends over 12 amino acids. This sequence originates from a girl under 10 years old with congenital amegakaryocytic thrombocytopenia, due to receive a stem cell transplant. The sequences come from PBMCs, collected before TCRalphabeta/CD19-depleted stem cell transplant. J is TRBJ1-1 and V is TRBV20-1; TRBD1 aligns across 7 bases. CDR3 sequence reads: CRAQGGLTEAFF. CDR3 sequence (DNA): TGCAGGGCTCAGGGGGGTCTCACTGAAGCTTTCTTT.